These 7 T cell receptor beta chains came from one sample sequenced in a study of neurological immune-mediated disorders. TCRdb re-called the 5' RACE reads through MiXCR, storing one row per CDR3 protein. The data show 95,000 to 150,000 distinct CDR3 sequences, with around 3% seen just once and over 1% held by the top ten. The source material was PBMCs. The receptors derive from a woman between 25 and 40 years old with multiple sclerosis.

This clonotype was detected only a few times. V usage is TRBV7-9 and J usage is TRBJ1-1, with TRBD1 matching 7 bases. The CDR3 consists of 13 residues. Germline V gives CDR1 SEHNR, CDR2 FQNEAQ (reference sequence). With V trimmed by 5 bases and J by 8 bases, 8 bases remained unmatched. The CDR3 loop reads CASSLGTAKEAFF. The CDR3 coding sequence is TGTGCCAGCAGCCTCGGGACAGCGAAGGAAGCTTTCTTT.

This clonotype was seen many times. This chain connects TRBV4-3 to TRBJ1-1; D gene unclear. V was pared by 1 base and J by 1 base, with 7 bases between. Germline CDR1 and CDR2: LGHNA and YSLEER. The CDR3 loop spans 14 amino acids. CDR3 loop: CASSQGIGNTEAFF. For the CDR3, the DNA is TGCGCCAGCAGCCAAGGGATAGGGAACACTGAAGCTTTCTTT.

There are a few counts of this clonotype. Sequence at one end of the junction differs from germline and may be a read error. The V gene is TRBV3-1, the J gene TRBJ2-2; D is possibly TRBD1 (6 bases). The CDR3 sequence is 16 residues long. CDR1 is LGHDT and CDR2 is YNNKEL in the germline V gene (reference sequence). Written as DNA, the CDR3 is TGTGCCAGCAGCCAGCTGGACAGTCCGAACACCGGGGCGCTGTTTTTT. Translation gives CASSQLDSPNTGALFF.

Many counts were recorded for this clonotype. DNA for the CDR3: TGTGCCAGCAGCATCTCCCGGGGACCCTACAATGAGCAGTTCTTC. It translates to CASSISRGPYNEQFF. The J gene is TRBJ2-1, the V gene TRBV5-6; perhaps D is TRBD1 or TRBD2 (5 bases each). The V and J ends lost 4 bases and 2 bases respectively, with 13 bases between them. The CDR3 spans 15 residues. CDR1 SGHDT and CDR2 YYEEEE come from the germline V gene.

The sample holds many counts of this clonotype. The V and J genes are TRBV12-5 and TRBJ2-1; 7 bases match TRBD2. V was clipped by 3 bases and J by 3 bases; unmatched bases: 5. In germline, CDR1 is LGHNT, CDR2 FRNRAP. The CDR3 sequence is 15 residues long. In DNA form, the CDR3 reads TGTGCTAGTGGTTTTGGCGGGGGAGACTACAATGAGCAGTTCTTC. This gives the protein CASGFGGGDYNEQFF.

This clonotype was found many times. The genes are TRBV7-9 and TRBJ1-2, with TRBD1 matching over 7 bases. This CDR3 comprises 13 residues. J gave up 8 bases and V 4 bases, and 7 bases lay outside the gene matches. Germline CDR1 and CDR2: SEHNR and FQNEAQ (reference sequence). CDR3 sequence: CASSYGQAGGYTF. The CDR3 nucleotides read TGTGCCAGCAGCTACGGACAGGCAGGCGGCTACACCTTC.

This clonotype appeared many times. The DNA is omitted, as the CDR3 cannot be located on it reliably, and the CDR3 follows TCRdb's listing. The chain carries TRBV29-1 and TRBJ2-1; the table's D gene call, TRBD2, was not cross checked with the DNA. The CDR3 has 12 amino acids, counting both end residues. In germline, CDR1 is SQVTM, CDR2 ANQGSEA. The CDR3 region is CSVEVASGSLVF.